A selection of T cell receptor beta chains follows, all from one sample in a study of CD8+ T cells in alopecia areata. TCRdb's table, derived via immunoSEQ multiplex PCR, lists solely in-frame clones and lacks some. Of 200,000 or so clones listed, roughly two fifths are singletons. The source was CD4+ T cells sorted from blood, collected between weeks 30 and 35, from a patient treated with tofacitinib. The receptors were gathered from a human donor with alopecia areata. Each CDR3 is given with its conserved first and last residue. A D gene is named only where the DNA matches it firmly. Some rows mark clone size as missing; the rest say once, few, many or name a class of expanded clone.

D	V	J	size	DNA	CDR3
-	TRBV7-7	TRBJ1-1	-	TGTGCTAGCAGCCCGGCAGCGGACACCGAAGCTTTCTTT	CASSPAADTEAFF
-	TRBV29-1	TRBJ2-3	-	TGCAGCGTTGAGACAGGTAACCCCACAGATACGCAGTATTTT	CSVETGNPTDTQYF
TRBD1	TRBV5-1	TRBJ2-5	few	TGCGCCAGCAGCTTGGCTGCGAGGACAGGGGATGGGGAGACCCAGTACTTC	CASSLAARTGDGETQYF
TRBD1	TRBV4-2	TRBJ1-2	-	TGTGCCAGCAGCCGACGACAGGGGGAATTAACCGGGTCTTATGGCTACACCTTC	CASSRRQGELTGSYGYTF
-	TRBV5-4	TRBJ1-3	few	TGTGCCAGCAGGGCAACCTTAGGAAACACCATATATTTT	CASRATLGNTIYF
-	TRBV5-1	TRBJ1-1	-	TGCGCCAGCAGCTATACTGAGGACACTGAAGCTTTCTTT	CASSYTEDTEAFF
TRBD2	TRBV7-9	TRBJ2-1	-	TGTGCCAGCAGAACAAGGGGACTAGCGGAGGATACATCCTACAATGAGCAGTTCTTC	CASRTRGLAEDTSYNEQFF
TRBD1	TRBV6-5	TRBJ1-1	few	TGTGCCAGCAGTTACGCGACAGGGGATAGCACTGAAGCTTTCTTT	CASSYATGDSTEAFF
-	TRBV7-9	TRBJ2-7	few	TGTGCCAGCAGCCCGAGGACGGGGGACTACGAGCAGTACTTC	CASSPRTGDYEQYF
TRBD1	TRBV4-1	TRBJ2-2	-	TGCGCCAGCGGGACAGCGAACACCGGGGAGCTGTTTTTT	CASGTANTGELFF
-	TRBV6-1	TRBJ1-3	few	TGTGCCAGCAGTGAAGTCTACAGCTCTGGAAACACCATATATTTT	CASSEVYSSGNTIYF
-	TRBV4-2	TRBJ1-5	few	TGTGCCAGCAGCTTCCCAGGAATCAATCAGCCCCAGCATTTT	CASSFPGINQPQHF
-	TRBV7-2	TRBJ1-4	-	TGTGCCAGCAGCTTAGAGGGAGGGGAAAAACTGTTTTTT	CASSLEGGEKLFF
TRBD1	TRBV5-1	TRBJ1-2	-	TGCGCCAGCAGCTTGGACGACAGGGGGTATGGCTACACCTTC	CASSLDDRGYGYTF
-	TRBV7-2	TRBJ2-1	many	TGTGCCAGCAGCTTGAAGACAGCCGTAAGGTACAATGAGCAGTTCTTC	CASSLKTAVRYNEQFF
-	TRBV7-6	TRBJ1-6	-	TGTGCCAGCAGCCTTCAGGGGACCTATAATTCACCCCTCCACTTT	CASSLQGTYNSPLHF
TRBD1	TRBV9	TRBJ1-1	-	TGTGCCAGCAGCGTCCGGGACAGGGGGCCGAACACTGAAGCTTTCTTT	CASSVRDRGPNTEAFF
TRBD1	TRBV6-5	TRBJ1-6	-	TGTGCCAGCAGCCGGGGACAGAATAATTCACCCCTCCACTTT	CASSRGQNNSPLHF
-	TRBV6-5	TRBJ1-1	few	TGTGCCAGCAGTTCTACCTTGAACACTGAAGCTTTCTTT	CASSSTLNTEAFF
TRBD1	TRBV4-1	TRBJ2-6	few	TGCGCCAGCAGCCTCGACAGGGTGGGGCTCGGGGCCAACGTCCTGACTTTC	CASSLDRVGLGANVLTF
TRBD1	TRBV14	TRBJ1-2	-	TGTGCCAGCAGCCCAACAGGACAGGGTTCCTATGGCTACACCTTC	CASSPTGQGSYGYTF
-	TRBV5-6	TRBJ2-2	-	TGTGCCAGCAGCGTGACTCTGTACACCGGGGAGCTGTTTTTT	CASSVTLYTGELFF
TRBD2	TRBV7-7	TRBJ2-7	-	TGTGCTAGCAGCCCGCGACTAGCGGGAGCGAACGAGCAGTACTTC	CASSPRLAGANEQYF
-	TRBV29-1	TRBJ2-4	-	TGCAGCGGTCCAGGGTTGGACATTCAGTACTTC	CSGPGLDIQYF
-	TRBV29-1	TRBJ1-1	few	TGCAGCGTGTGGACATTTGGGACTGAAGCTTTCTTT	CSVWTFGTEAFF
-	TRBV5-1	TRBJ1-2	-	TGCGCCAGCAGCTTGGATGGACAGTACTCCTATGGCTACACCTTC	CASSLDGQYSYGYTF
-	TRBV7-9	TRBJ1-5	-	TGTGCCAGCACCCCCTCTAGTACAGGACAGCCCCAGCATTTT	CASTPSSTGQPQHF
-	TRBV23-1	TRBJ2-7	-	TGCGCCAGCAGTCAAAATATTCCTATCTACGAGCAGTACTTC	CASSQNIPIYEQYF
-	TRBV9	TRBJ1-2	-	TGTGCCAGCAGGGTGAGGTCCCAGGGAGGGGGTGATGGCTACACCTTC	CASRVRSQGGGDGYTF
-	TRBV15	TRBJ1-5	few	TGTGCCACCAGCAGAGAGAGGACATCTCGCAATCAGCCCCAGCATTTT	CATSRERTSRNQPQHF
-	TRBV18	TRBJ1-1	few	TGTGCCAGCTCACCCAACACTGAAGCTTTCTTT	CASSPNTEAFF
-	TRBV30	TRBJ1-1	few	TGTGCCTTGACAGGATGGGGGTTACAAAACACTGAAGCTTTCTTT	CALTGWGLQNTEAFF
TRBD1	TRBV29-1	TRBJ2-2	-	TGCAGCGTTGAAGCCGGGACAGGGCACACCGGGGAGCTGTTTTTT	CSVEAGTGHTGELFF
-	TRBV6-6	TRBJ1-1	few	TGTGCCAGCAGTTACCTCGGGGGACGCACTGAAGCTTTCTTT	CASSYLGGRTEAFF
-	TRBV27	TRBJ2-7	-	TGTGCCAGCAGTGCCGGGGGAGGCGGGATTGGCGAGCAGTACTTC	CASSAGGGGIGEQYF
-	TRBV7-9	TRBJ2-7	few	TGTGCCAGCAGCTTATTTGGATCGGGTGGGCCCTACGAGCAGTACTTC	CASSLFGSGGPYEQYF
TRBD1	TRBV6-1	TRBJ2-2	-	TGTGCCAGCAAGACAGGGCTCACCGGGGAGCTGTTTTTT	CASKTGLTGELFF
TRBD1	TRBV29-1	TRBJ1-1	few	TGCAGCGTTGAGAGCAGGGGGGAAAGAACTGAAGCTTTCTTT	CSVESRGERTEAFF
-	TRBV5-1	TRBJ1-5	few	TGCGCCAGCAGCTTGGCCGGATTAGGGCTTTCGCCCCAGCATTTT	CASSLAGLGLSPQHF
-	TRBV27	TRBJ2-5	-	TGTGCCAGCAGTTCGAGGGGGAATGGGGAGACCCAGTACTTC	CASSSRGNGETQYF
TRBD2	TRBV2	TRBJ2-3	-	TGTGCCAGCAGGAAGACTAGCGGGCTCACAGATACGCAGTATTTT	CASRKTSGLTDTQYF
-	TRBV7-2	TRBJ2-3	few	TGTGCCAGCAGCTCTACAGATACGCAGTATTTT	CASSSTDTQYF
-	TRBV5-1	TRBJ2-1	many	TGCGCCAGCAGCTTTAATAGTGGCAATGAGCAGTTCTTC	CASSFNSGNEQFF
-	TRBV29-1	TRBJ1-5	-	TGCAGCGTTGAAGATCTTCAAGGGCAGCCCCAGCATTTT	CSVEDLQGQPQHF
-	TRBV14	TRBJ2-1	few	TGTGCCAGCAGAGGGGGTTGGAGCAATGAGCAGTTCTTC	CASRGGWSNEQFF
TRBD1	TRBV5-1	TRBJ1-1	-	TGCGCCAGCAGCCTGGGACAGGGGGCTATGAACACTGAAGCTTTCTTT	CASSLGQGAMNTEAFF
-	TRBV6-5	TRBJ1-4	-	TGTGCCAGCAGAACCTATGGGAAAAATGAAAAACTGTTTTTT	CASRTYGKNEKLFF